The text below deals with one TCR beta chain. This record comes from a study of blood T cell repertoires in COVID-19. V dropped 0 bases and J dropped 4 bases, with 13 bases sitting between them. Germline V gene lookup returns CDR1 SGHKS and CDR2 YYEKEE (reference sequence). The CDR3 is made up of 16 amino acids. Data came from immunoSEQ multiplex PCR; TCRdb stores just in-frame clones and leaves some out. In the table there are about 210,000 clones, roughly 80% of which are singletons. Sequencing was performed on peripheral blood. The TCR originated in a woman in her seventies with acute or convalescent COVID-19. V usage is TRBV5-5 and J usage is TRBJ1-4, with D possibly being TRBD1 (5 bases). CDR3 nucleotide sequence: TGTGCCAGCAGCTTGGACGGAGGGACCATTAATGAAAAACTGTTTTTT. Translated, it gives CASSLDGGTINEKLFF.